This T cell receptor beta chain derives from a study of blood T cells in healthy people across ages. Combining a sample-barcoded 5' primer with a J-beta primer mix, a second PCR ran for roughly 6 to 12 cycles. TCRdb itself ran the 5' RACE reads through MiXCR, one entry per CDR3 protein. The table includes around 940,000 distinct CDR3 sequences, roughly half detected once. The germline CDR1 and CDR2 sequences are MNHNS and SASEGT. The V segment lost 2 bases and the J segment 4 bases; nucleotides outside the gene matches: 3. The length of the CDR3 is 15 residues. The chain employs TRBV6-1 and TRBJ1-5; TRBD1 aligns across 9 bases. The TCR was taken from an older woman in good health. Sequenced: blood. The CDR3 DNA sequence: TGTGCCAGCAGTGAACTGACAGGGGGTAATCAGCCCCAGCATTTT. It encodes CASSELTGGNQPQHF.